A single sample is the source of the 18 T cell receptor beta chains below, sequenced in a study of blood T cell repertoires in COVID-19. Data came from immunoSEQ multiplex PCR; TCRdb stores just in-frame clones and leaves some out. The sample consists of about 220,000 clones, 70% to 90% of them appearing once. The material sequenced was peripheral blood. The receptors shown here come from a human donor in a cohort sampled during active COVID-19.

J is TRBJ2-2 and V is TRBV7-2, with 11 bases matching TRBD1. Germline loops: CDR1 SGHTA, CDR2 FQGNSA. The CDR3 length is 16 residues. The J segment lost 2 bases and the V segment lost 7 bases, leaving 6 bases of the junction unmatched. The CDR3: CASNPGQGVNTGELFF. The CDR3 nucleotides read TGTGCCAGCAATCCGGGACAGGGGGTAAACACCGGGGAGCTGTTTTTT.

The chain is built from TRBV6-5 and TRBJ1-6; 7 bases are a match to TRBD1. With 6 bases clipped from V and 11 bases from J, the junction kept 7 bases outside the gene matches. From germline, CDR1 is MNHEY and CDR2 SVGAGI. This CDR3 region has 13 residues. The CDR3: CASSPGQPAPLHF. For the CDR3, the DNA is TGTGCCAGCAGCCCGGGACAGCCGGCACCCCTCCACTTT.

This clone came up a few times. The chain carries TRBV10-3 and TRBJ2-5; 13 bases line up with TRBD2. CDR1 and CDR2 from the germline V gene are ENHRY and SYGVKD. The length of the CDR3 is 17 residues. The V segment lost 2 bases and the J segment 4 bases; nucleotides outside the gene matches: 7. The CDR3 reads CAISEVGLAGSGETQYF. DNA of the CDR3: TGTGCCATCAGTGAGGTGGGACTAGCGGGAAGTGGAGAGACCCAGTACTTC.

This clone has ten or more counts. CDR3 amino acids: CASSQDPSGGPYNEQFF. The CDR3 DNA follows: TGTGCCAGCAGCCAAGATCCCAGCGGGGGGCCTTACAATGAGCAGTTCTTC. This chain links TRBV4-2 with TRBJ2-1; 9 bases fit TRBD2. The V gene end was trimmed by 0 bases and the J gene end by 4 bases; junction bases not matched to a gene: 7. The CDR3 loop spans 17 amino acids. Germline CDR1 is LGHNA and CDR2 is YNFKEQ.

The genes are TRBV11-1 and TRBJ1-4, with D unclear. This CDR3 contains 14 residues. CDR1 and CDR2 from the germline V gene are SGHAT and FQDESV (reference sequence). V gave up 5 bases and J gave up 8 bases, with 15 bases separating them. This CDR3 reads CASSPPDKTEKLFF. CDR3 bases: TGTGCCAGCAGCCCCCCCGACAAGACCGAAAAACTGTTTTTT. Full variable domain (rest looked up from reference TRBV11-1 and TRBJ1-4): EAEVAQSPRYKITEKSQAVAFWCDPISGHATLYWYRQILGQGPELLVQFQDESVVDDSQLPKDRFSAERLKGVDSTLKIQPAELGDSAMYLCASSPPDKTEKLFFGSGTQLSVL.

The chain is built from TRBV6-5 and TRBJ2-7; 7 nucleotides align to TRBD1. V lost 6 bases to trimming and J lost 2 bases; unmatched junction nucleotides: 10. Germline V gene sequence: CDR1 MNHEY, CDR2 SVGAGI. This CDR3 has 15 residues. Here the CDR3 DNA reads TGTGCCAGCAGCCGACAGGGCGACAGAGCCTACGAGCAGTACTTC. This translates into CASSRQGDRAYEQYF.

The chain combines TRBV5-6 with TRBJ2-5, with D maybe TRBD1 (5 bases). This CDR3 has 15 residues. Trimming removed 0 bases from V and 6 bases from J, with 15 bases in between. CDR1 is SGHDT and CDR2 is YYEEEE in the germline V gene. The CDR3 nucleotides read TGTGCCAGCAGCTTGGGGTCAGGGTTTGTTAAGACCCAGTACTTC. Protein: CASSLGSGFVKTQYF.

The CDR3 here is CASSRRSPSDTQYF. The CDR3 nucleotides read TGTGCCAGCAGCCGCAGGTCGCCATCAGATACGCAGTATTTT. The chain has TRBV5-4 and TRBJ2-3; D ambiguous. The V gene lost 4 bases and the J gene lost 4 bases, with 13 bases spanning the gap. This CDR3 has 14 residues. Germline-derived CDR1 and CDR2 are SGHNT and YYREEE (reference sequence). Based on the CDR3 plus reference TRBV5-4 and TRBJ2-3, the full variable domain is ETGVTQSPTHLIKTRGQQVTLRCSSQSGHNTVSWYQQALGQGPQFIFQYYREEENGRGNFPPRFSGLQFPNYSSELNVNALELDDSALYLCASSRRSPSDTQYFGPGTRLTVL.

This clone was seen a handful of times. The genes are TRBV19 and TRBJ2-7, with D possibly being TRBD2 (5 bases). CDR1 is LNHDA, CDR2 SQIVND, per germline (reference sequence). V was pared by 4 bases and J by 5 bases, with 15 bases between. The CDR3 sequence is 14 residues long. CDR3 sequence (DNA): TGTGCCAGTAGTACCCAGCTAGCATTGAACGAGCAGTACTTC. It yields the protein CASSTQLALNEQYF. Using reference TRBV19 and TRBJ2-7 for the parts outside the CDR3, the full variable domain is DGGITQSPKYLFRKEGQNVTLSCEQNLNHDAMYWYRQDPGQGLRLIYYSQIVNDFQKGDIAEGYSVSREKKESFPLTVTSAQKNPTAFYLCASSTQLALNEQYFGPGTRLTVT.

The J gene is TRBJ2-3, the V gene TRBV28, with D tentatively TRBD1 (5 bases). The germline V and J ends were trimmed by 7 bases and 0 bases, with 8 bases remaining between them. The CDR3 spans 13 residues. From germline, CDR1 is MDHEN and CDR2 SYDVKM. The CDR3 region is CASTQGSTDTQYF. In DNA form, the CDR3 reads TGTGCCAGCACCCAGGGTAGCACAGATACGCAGTATTTT.

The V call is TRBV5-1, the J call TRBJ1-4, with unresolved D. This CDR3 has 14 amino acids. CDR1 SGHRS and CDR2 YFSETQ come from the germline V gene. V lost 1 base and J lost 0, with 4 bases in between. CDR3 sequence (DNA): TGCGCCAGCAGCTTGACAGCAACTAATGAAAAACTGTTTTTT. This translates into CASSLTATNEKLFF.

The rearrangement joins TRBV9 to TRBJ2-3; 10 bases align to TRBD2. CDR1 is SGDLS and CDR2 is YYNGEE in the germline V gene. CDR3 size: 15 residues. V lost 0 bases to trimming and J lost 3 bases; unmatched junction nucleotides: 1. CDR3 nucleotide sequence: TGTGCCAGCAGCGTAGTTAGCGGGGGGACAGATACGCAGTATTTT. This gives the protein CASSVVSGGTDTQYF. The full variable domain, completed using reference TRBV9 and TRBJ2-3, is DSGVTQTPKHLITATGQRVTLRCSPRSGDLSVYWYQQSLDQGLQFLIQYYNGEERAKGNILERFSAQQFPDLHSELNLSSLELGDSALYFCASSVVSGGTDTQYFGPGTRLTVL.

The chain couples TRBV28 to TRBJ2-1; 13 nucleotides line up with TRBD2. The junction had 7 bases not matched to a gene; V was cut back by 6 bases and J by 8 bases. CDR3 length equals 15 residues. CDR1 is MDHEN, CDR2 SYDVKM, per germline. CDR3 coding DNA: TGTGCCAGCAGAAGGACTAGCGGGGGCAGGGATGAGCAGTTCTTC. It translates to CASRRTSGGRDEQFF.

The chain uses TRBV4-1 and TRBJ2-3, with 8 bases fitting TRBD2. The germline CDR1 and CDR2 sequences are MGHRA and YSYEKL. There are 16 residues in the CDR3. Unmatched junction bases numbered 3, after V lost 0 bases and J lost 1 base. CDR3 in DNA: TGCGCCAGCAGCCAAGATTTAGCGGGGCGCACAGATACGCAGTATTTT. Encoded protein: CASSQDLAGRTDTQYF.

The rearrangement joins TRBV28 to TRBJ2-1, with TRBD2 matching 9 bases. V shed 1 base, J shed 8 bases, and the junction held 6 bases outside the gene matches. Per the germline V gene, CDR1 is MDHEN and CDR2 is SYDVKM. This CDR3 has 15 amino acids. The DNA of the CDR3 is TGTGCCAGCAGTTTATCTAGCGGGAATTTCCATGAGCAGTTCTTC. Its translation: CASSLSSGNFHEQFF. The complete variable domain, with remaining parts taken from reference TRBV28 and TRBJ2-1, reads DVKVTQSSRYLVKRTGEKVFLECVQDMDHENMFWYRQDPGLGLRLIYFSYDVKMKEKGDIPEGYSVSREKKERFSLILESASTNQTSMYLCASSLSSGNFHEQFFGPGTRLTVL.

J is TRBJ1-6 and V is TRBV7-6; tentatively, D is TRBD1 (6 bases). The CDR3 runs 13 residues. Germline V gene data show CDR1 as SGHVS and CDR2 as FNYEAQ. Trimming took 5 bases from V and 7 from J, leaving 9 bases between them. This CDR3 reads CASSPGQNSPLHF. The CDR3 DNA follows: TGTGCCAGCAGCCCCGGACAGAATTCACCCCTCCACTTT.

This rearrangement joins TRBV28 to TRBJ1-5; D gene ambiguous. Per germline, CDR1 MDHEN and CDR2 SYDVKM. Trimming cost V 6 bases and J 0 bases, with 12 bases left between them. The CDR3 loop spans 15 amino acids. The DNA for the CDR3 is TGTGCCAGCAGCCTACCCGGAGTTAGCAATCAGCCCCAGCATTTT. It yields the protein CASSLPGVSNQPQHF. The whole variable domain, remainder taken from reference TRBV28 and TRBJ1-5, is DVKVTQSSRYLVKRTGEKVFLECVQDMDHENMFWYRQDPGLGLRLIYFSYDVKMKEKGDIPEGYSVSREKKERFSLILESASTNQTSMYLCASSLPGVSNQPQHFGDGTRLSIL.

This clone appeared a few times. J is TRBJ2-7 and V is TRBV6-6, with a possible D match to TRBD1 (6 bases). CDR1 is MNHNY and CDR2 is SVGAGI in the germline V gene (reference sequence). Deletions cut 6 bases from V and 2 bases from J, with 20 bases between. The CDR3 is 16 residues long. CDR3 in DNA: TGTGCCAGCAGCCCGTCTGGGACACCGCCTCCCTACGAGCAGTACTTC. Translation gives CASSPSGTPPPYEQYF.